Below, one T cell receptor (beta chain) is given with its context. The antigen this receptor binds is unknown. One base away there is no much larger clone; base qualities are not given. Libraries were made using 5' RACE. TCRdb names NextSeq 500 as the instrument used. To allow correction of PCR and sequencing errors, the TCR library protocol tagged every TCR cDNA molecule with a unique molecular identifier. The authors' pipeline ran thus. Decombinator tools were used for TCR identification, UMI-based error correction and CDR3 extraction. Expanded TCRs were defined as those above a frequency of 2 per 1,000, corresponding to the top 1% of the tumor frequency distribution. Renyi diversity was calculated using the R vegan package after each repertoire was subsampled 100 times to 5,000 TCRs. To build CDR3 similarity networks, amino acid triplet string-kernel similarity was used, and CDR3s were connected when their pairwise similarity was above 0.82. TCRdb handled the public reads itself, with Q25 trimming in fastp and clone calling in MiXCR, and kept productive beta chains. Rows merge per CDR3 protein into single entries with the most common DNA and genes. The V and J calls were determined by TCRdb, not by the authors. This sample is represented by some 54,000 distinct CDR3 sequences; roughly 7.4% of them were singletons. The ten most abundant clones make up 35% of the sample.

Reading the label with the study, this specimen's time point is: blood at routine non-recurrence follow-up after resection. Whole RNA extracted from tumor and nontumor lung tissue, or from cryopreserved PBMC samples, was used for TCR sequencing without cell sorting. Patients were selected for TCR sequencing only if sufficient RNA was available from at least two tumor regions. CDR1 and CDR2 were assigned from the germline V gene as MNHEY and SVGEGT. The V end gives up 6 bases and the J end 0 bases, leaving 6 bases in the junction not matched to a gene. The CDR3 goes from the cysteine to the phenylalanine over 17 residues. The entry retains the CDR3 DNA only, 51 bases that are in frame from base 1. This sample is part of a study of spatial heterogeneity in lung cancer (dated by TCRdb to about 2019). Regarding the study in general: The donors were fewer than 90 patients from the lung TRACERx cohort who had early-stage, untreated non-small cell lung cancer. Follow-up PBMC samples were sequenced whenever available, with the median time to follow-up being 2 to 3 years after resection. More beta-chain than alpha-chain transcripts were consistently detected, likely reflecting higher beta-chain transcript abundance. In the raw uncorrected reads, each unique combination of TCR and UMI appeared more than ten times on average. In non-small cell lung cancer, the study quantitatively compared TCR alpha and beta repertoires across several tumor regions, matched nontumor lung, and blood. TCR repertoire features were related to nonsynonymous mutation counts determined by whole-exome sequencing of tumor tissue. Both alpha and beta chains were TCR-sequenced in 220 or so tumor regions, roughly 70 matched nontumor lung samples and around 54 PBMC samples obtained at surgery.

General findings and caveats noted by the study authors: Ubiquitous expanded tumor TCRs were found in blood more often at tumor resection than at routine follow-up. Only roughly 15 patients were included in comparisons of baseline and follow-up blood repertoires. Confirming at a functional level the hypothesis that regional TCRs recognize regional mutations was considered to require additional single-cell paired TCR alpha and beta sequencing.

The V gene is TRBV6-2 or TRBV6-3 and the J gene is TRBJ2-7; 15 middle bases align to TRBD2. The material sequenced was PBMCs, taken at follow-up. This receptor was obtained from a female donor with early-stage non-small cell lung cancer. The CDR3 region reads CASSVGLAGGSSYEQYF. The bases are TGTGCCAGCAGCGTGGGACTAGCGGGGGGTTCCTCCTACGAGCAGTACTTC.